The 17 T cell receptor beta chains below all came from one sample that was sequenced in a study of T cell responses to AZD1222 COVID-19 vaccine. Libraries were prepared by immunoSEQ multiplex PCR; TCRdb keeps only in-frame clonotypes and omits some of them. The data show approximately 120,000 clones, with around 89% seen just once and approximately 12% held by the top ten. This material consisted of peripheral blood, taken on day 0 of MenACWY control vaccination. These receptor sequences come from an adult in good health.

The chain employs TRBV4-2 and TRBJ2-7; D may be TRBD1 or TRBD2 (5 bases each). Trimming took 3 bases from V and 2 from J, leaving 17 bases between them. The CDR3 spans 16 residues. Germline V gene data show CDR1 as LGHNA and CDR2 as YNFKEQ. CDR3 bases: TGTGCCAGCAGCCACATGCAGGGAGAAGGAACCTACGAGCAGTACTTC. Encoded protein: CASSHMQGEGTYEQYF.

The rearrangement uses TRBV5-1 and TRBJ2-7, with 8 bases matching TRBD1. The CDR3 contains 14 residues. Germline lookup yields CDR1 SGHRS and CDR2 YFSETQ. V lost 4 bases and J lost 6; bases outside the gene matches: 9. CDR3 DNA sequence: TGCGCCAGCAGCCCCGGACAGGGTCTGGGCGAGCAGTACTTC. This encodes CASSPGQGLGEQYF.

J is TRBJ2-7 and V is TRBV10-3, with D hard to call. The germline gives CDR1 ENHRY, CDR2 SYGVKD. The CDR3 is 13 amino acids. The V gene lost 2 bases and the J gene lost 1 base, with 6 bases spanning the gap. The CDR3 protein is CAISETVSYEQYF. CDR3 in DNA: TGTGCCATCAGTGAGACGGTGTCCTACGAGCAGTACTTC.

This clone is a singleton in its sample. CDR3 loop: CASSMESGRETYNEQFF. The CDR3 bases are TGTGCCAGTAGTATGGAAAGTGGCAGGGAAACATACAATGAGCAGTTCTTC. This chain joins TRBV19 and TRBJ2-1; tentative D call: TRBD1 (5 bases). The CDR3 extends over 17 amino acids. Germline assignment: CDR1 LNHDA and CDR2 SQIVND (reference sequence). V dropped 3 bases and J dropped 4 bases, with 19 bases sitting between them. Filled out from reference TRBV19 and TRBJ2-1, the complete variable domain reads DGGITQSPKYLFRKEGQNVTLSCEQNLNHDAMYWYRQDPGQGLRLIYYSQIVNDFQKGDIAEGYSVSREKKESFPLTVTSAQKNPTAFYLCASSMESGRETYNEQFFGPGTRLTVL.

This clone has a single count. The rearrangement joins TRBV5-4 to TRBJ2-3, with TRBD2 matching over 7 bases. Trimming cost V 5 bases and J 1 base; bases outside gene matches: 16. The CDR3 length is 18 residues. CDR1 is SGHNT, CDR2 YYREEE, per germline (reference sequence). Here the CDR3 reads CASRGGEGPILGTDTQYF. In DNA form, the CDR3 reads TGTGCCAGCAGGGGGGGGGAGGGCCCGATCCTTGGCACAGATACGCAGTATTTT.

The J gene is TRBJ2-1, the V gene TRBV6-5; the D gene is possibly TRBD1 (6 bases). CDR3 size: 16 residues. Germline lookup yields CDR1 MNHEY and CDR2 SVGAGI. V was trimmed by 0 bases and J by 9 bases, leaving 18 bases between them. The CDR3 loop is CASSYSTQALGGEQFF. In DNA form, the CDR3 reads TGTGCCAGCAGTTACTCGACCCAAGCGCTAGGGGGTGAGCAGTTCTTC.

The V and J genes are TRBV7-8 and TRBJ2-3; TRBD2 agrees at 13 bases. Germline CDR1 and CDR2: SGHVS and FQNEAQ. The junction had 1 base not matched to a gene; V was cut back by 0 bases and J by 13 bases. This CDR3 comprises 13 residues. CDR3 sequence reads: CASSLATSGREYF. The DNA for the CDR3 is TGTGCCAGCAGCTTAGCCACTAGCGGGAGGGAGTATTTT.

The chain is built from TRBV6-5 and TRBJ2-7; TRBD2 matches 12 bases. Germline V CDR1 and CDR2: MNHEY, SVGAGI. This CDR3 region has 15 residues. The V and J ends lost 7 bases and 2 bases, in that order; junction bases with no gene match: 6. CDR3 residues: CASTKGLAGPYEQYF. CDR3 sequence (DNA): TGTGCCAGCACCAAGGGACTAGCGGGTCCCTACGAGCAGTACTTC.

This chain connects TRBV7-9 to TRBJ1-1, with D possibly TRBD1 on 6 matching bases. Trimming shortened V by 6 bases and J by 6 bases, and 23 bases separated the two germline ends. CDR1 is SEHNR, CDR2 FQNEAQ, per germline (reference sequence). The CDR3 is 16 residues long. CDR3 protein: CASSSASGGLRAEAFF. The DNA of the CDR3 is TGTGCCAGCAGTTCAGCTTCTGGGGGGCTAAGGGCTGAAGCTTTCTTT.

This chain joins TRBV20-1 and TRBJ2-7; D gene uncertain. The ends were cut back, 4 bases at V and 4 bases at J, with 8 bases in the middle. The length of the CDR3 is 11 residues. The V gene's germline CDR1 is DFQATT and CDR2 SNEGSKA (reference sequence). The CDR3 nucleotides are TGCAGTGCTACGATCGGGTACGAGCAGTACTTC. Its translation: CSATIGYEQYF.

The rearrangement joins TRBV18 to TRBJ1-4; no reliable D call. Germline assignment: CDR1 KGHSH and CDR2 LQKENI. V shed 2 bases and J shed 0 bases, with 4 bases lying between them. There are 14 residues in the CDR3. As DNA, the CDR3 is TGTGCCAGCTCACCAGGTTCAACTAATGAAAAACTGTTTTTT. Residues: CASSPGSTNEKLFF. The full variable domain, with the rest looked up from reference TRBV18 and TRBJ1-4, is NAGVMQNPRHLVRRRGQEARLRCSPMKGHSHVYWYRQLPEEGLKFMVYLQKENIIDESGMPKERFSAEFPKEGPSILRIQQVVRGDSAAYFCASSPGSTNEKLFFGSGTQLSVL.

The chain employs TRBV7-9 and TRBJ2-7; D not certain. V was cut by 0 bases and J by 0 bases, with 12 bases left in between. Germline CDR1 reads SEHNR; CDR2 reads FQNEAQ (reference sequence). The CDR3 spans 16 residues. The CDR3 spells CASSLAAGSSSYEQYF. DNA for the CDR3: TGTGCCAGCAGCTTAGCCGCAGGTTCGAGCTCCTACGAGCAGTACTTC.

V gene TRBV7-9 combines with J gene TRBJ1-4; tentative D call: TRBD1 (5 bases). Germline V CDR1 and CDR2: SEHNR, FQNEAQ (reference sequence). CDR3 length: 16 residues. Trimming cost V 4 bases and J 0 bases, with 12 bases left between them. The CDR3 sequence: CASSSSWGATNEKLFF. In DNA, the CDR3 is TGTGCCAGCAGCTCTTCCTGGGGGGCAACTAATGAAAAACTGTTTTTT. Full variable domain (missing parts from reference TRBV7-9 and TRBJ1-4): DTGVSQNPRHKITKRGQNVTFRCDPISEHNRLYWYRQTLGQGPEFLTYFQNEAQLEKSRLLSDRFSAERPKGSFSTLEIQRTEQGDSAMYLCASSSSWGATNEKLFFGSGTQLSVL.

The chain uses TRBV27 and TRBJ1-1; 7 bases match TRBD1. The CDR3 is 15 amino acids. The V gene's germline CDR1 is MNHEY and CDR2 SMNVEV (reference sequence). V was clipped by 7 bases and J by 7 bases; unmatched bases: 15. In DNA form, the CDR3 reads TGTGCCAGCACTTTTATGGGAGGGGGCACCCATGAAGCTTTCTTT. Translated: CASTFMGGGTHEAFF.

The gene calls are TRBV30 and TRBJ2-1; D unclear. The CDR3 totals 13 residues. Germline V CDR1 and CDR2: GTSNPN, SVGIG (reference sequence). Trimming took off 1 base at V and 7 bases at J, with 11 bases between the two ends. CDR3 nucleotides: TGTGCCTGGAGTGGACTCTTGGGAAATGAGCAGTTCTTC. It translates to CAWSGLLGNEQFF.

This chain joins TRBV24-1 and TRBJ2-5, with 8 bases matching TRBD2. The junction had 10 bases not matched to a gene; V was cut back by 0 bases and J by 5 bases. The CDR3 loop spans 17 amino acids. Germline V gene lookup returns CDR1 KGHDR and CDR2 SFDVKD. CDR3 coding DNA: TGTGCCACCAGTGATTTGCAGTCGGGGGGGTGGGTGGAGACCCAGTACTTC. Protein sequence: CATSDLQSGGWVETQYF.

The genes are TRBV3-1 (or the pseudogene TRBV3-2) and TRBJ2-5; 8 bases are shared with TRBD2. Germline CDR1 LGHDT, CDR2 YNNKEL (reference sequence). The V and J ends lost 4 bases and 13 bases, in that order; junction bases with no gene match: 17. CDR3 length: 15 residues. CDR3 sequence: CASSPDALAGDYMYF. The CDR3 DNA reads as TGTGCCAGCAGCCCAGATGCGCTAGCGGGTGATTACATGTACTTC.